This entry features one TCR beta chain sequence. The data belong to a study of T cell changes during pregnancy in multiple sclerosis. TCRdb's table, derived via immunoSEQ multiplex PCR, lists solely in-frame clones and lacks some. This sample has 25,000 to 30,000 clones, with around nine tenths found just once. V dropped 7 bases and J dropped 6; count of bases not matched to a gene: 8. CDR3 length equals 14 residues. Germline CDR1 reads ENHRY; CDR2 reads SYGVKD. The chain couples TRBV10-3 to TRBJ2-3, with 9 bases identical to TRBD2. This receptor was identified in a female donor with multiple sclerosis, enrolled in a pregnancy study. This material consisted of CD4+ T cells from peripheral blood mononuclear cells, taken in the first trimester of pregnancy. This CDR3 is CAIKGAAGGDTQYF. The CDR3 coding sequence is TGTGCCATCAAGGGGGCGGCGGGGGGGGATACGCAGTATTTT.